These 27 T cell receptor beta chains were all obtained from the same sample, sequenced in a study of T cell responses to AZD1222 COVID-19 vaccine. Data came from immunoSEQ multiplex PCR; TCRdb stores just in-frame clones and leaves some out. The sample shows about 130,000 clones, about nine tenths of them seen only once. The starting material was peripheral blood, obtained on day 0 of MenACWY control vaccination. The receptor source for this set is an adult in good health.

The V and J genes are TRBV3-1 (or the pseudogene TRBV3-2) and TRBJ2-3, with 10 bases fitting TRBD2. V was clipped by 8 bases and J by 7 bases; unmatched bases: 6. The length of the CDR3 is 13 residues. Per germline, CDR1 LGHDT and CDR2 YNNKEL (reference sequence). CDR3 nucleotides: TGTGCCAGCGAGCGGGAGGGCCTTAATACGCAGTATTTT. It translates to CASEREGLNTQYF.

The CDR3 coding sequence is TGTGCCAGCAGTCCCAGGACTAGCGGCGAGTACTTC. It encodes CASSPRTSGEYF. The J gene is TRBJ2-5, the V gene TRBV12-3 or TRBV12-4, with TRBD2 matching 10 bases. This CDR3 contains 12 residues. The V segment lost 5 bases and the J segment 12 bases; nucleotides outside the gene matches: 6.

This chain uses TRBV29-1 with TRBJ1-4; D uncertain. CDR3 size: 12 residues. V was pared by 6 bases and J by 4 bases, with 9 bases between. Germline V lookup: CDR1 SQVTM, CDR2 ANQGSEA. The CDR3 region is CSVLTYNEKLFF. The CDR3 nucleotides read TGCAGCGTCCTAACATATAATGAAAAACTGTTTTTT.

The chain carries TRBV5-6 and TRBJ1-6; D is unclear. Deletions cut 4 bases from V and 6 bases from J, with 11 bases between. The germline V gene encodes CDR1 SGHDT and CDR2 YYEEEE. The CDR3 length is 14 residues. CDR3 in amino acids: CASSRRMGNSPLHF. DNA for the CDR3: TGTGCCAGCAGCCGCCGGATGGGTAATTCACCCCTCCACTTT.

This clone was seen only a few times. The rearrangement joins TRBV4-3 to TRBJ2-1, with TRBD2 as a possible D gene (5 bases). The V and J ends lost 0 bases and 2 bases respectively, with 14 bases between them. Germline V gene sequence: CDR1 LGHNA, CDR2 YSLEER. The CDR3 runs to 17 residues. The CDR3 bases are TGCGCCAGCAGCCAAGAGGGTTCGGGGAACCCCTACAATGAGCAGTTCTTC. Encoded protein: CASSQEGSGNPYNEQFF.

This sequence joins TRBV7-3 and TRBJ2-1; D is unclear. The V gene lost 1 base and the J gene lost 0 bases, with 7 bases spanning the gap. CDR3 length equals 15 residues. Germline CDR1 SGHTA, CDR2 FQGTGA. In DNA, the CDR3 is TGTGCCAGCAGCTTAAGTCCTTCCTCCTACAATGAGCAGTTCTTC. Its protein is CASSLSPSSYNEQFF.

CDR3 amino acids: CASSPPGGYGYTF. The CDR3 DNA sequence: TGTGCCAGCTCACCACCGGGAGGGTACGGCTACACCTTC. The chain has TRBV18 and TRBJ1-2; D is unresolved. Looked up from germline, CDR1 is KGHSH and CDR2 is LQKENI. V was pared by 0 bases and J by 8 bases, with 10 bases between. The CDR3 length is 13 residues.

This chain connects TRBV28 to TRBJ1-5, with 10 bases identical to TRBD1. CDR1 is MDHEN and CDR2 is SYDVKM in the germline V gene. Trimming at V came to 4 bases and at J to 0 bases, leaving 12 bases not matched to a gene. CDR3 size: 19 residues. In DNA form, the CDR3 reads TGTGCCAGCAGTTCTACCCGAGGACAGGGGGGGTATAGCAATCAGCCCCAGCATTTT. Its protein is CASSSTRGQGGYSNQPQHF. Looking up the rest from reference TRBV28 and TRBJ1-5 gives the full variable domain: DVKVTQSSRYLVKRTGEKVFLECVQDMDHENMFWYRQDPGLGLRLIYFSYDVKMKEKGDIPEGYSVSREKKERFSLILESASTNQTSMYLCASSSTRGQGGYSNQPQHFGDGTRLSIL.

This chain uses TRBV5-4 with TRBJ2-5, with 13 bases fitting TRBD2. Trimming removed 3 bases from V and 2 bases from J; junction bases left unmatched: 1. The length of the CDR3 is 15 residues. Germline CDR1 reads SGHNT; CDR2 reads YYREEE (reference sequence). The CDR3 here is CASSSGLAGQETQYF. CDR3 DNA: TGTGCCAGCAGCTCGGGACTAGCGGGGCAAGAGACCCAGTACTTC.

This chain uses TRBV18 with TRBJ2-1; D possibly corresponds to TRBD2 (5 bases). With 3 bases removed from V and 6 bases from J, the gap between germline ends came to 9 bases. This CDR3 comprises 13 residues. Germline V lookup: CDR1 KGHSH, CDR2 LQKENI. CDR3 DNA: TGTGCCAGCTCACCCGGACTTACCAATGAGCAGTTCTTC. Translating gives CASSPGLTNEQFF.

This clone has a single count. Other DNA sequences within the sample encode an identical CDR3. This chain links TRBV5-1 with TRBJ2-5; no firm D call. The V gene's germline CDR1 is SGHRS and CDR2 YFSETQ. The V gene lost 3 bases and the J gene lost 2 bases, with 2 bases spanning the gap. The CDR3 runs to 11 residues. The CDR3 protein is CASSSQETQYF. CDR3 nucleotide sequence: TGCGCCAGCAGCTCGCAAGAGACCCAGTACTTC.

This clone was counted only a few times. This chain joins TRBV2 and TRBJ1-2; D ambiguous. CDR1 is SNHLY, CDR2 FYNNEI, per germline. V was clipped by 4 bases and J by 8 bases, with 17 bases between them. This CDR3 contains 14 residues. CDR3 sequence: CASSGTEEVGGYTF. DNA of the CDR3: TGTGCCAGCAGTGGTACCGAAGAGGTCGGGGGCTACACCTTC.

The rearrangement uses TRBV27 and TRBJ1-4, with 9 bases matching TRBD1. The CDR3 runs to 15 residues. Losses at the gene ends were 3 bases for V and 8 bases for J; bases not matched to a gene: 7. Germline CDR1 MNHEY, CDR2 SMNVEV (reference sequence). In DNA form, the CDR3 reads TGTGCCAGCAGTTTTATACAGGGGGCGCGGGAAAAACTGTTTTTT. As protein: CASSFIQGAREKLFF.

This sequence joins TRBV19 and TRBJ2-1; the match to TRBD1 covers 9 bases. Germline CDR1 reads LNHDA; CDR2 reads SQIVND (reference sequence). The CDR3 has 16 residues. Germline trimming cut 1 base from V and 4 bases from J; bases unmatched to any gene: 5. The CDR3 sequence: CASSIGTTGGYNEQFF. For the CDR3, the DNA is TGTGCCAGTAGTATAGGGACGACAGGGGGTTACAATGAGCAGTTCTTC.

This chain connects TRBV7-2 to TRBJ1-3, with D hard to call. The CDR3 is 13 amino acids. Germline loops: CDR1 SGHTA, CDR2 FQGNSA. Between the trimmed V and J ends, which lost 4 bases and 9 bases, there was a span of 13 bases. CDR3 sequence reads: CASSSPPAGTIYF. CDR3 bases: TGTGCCAGCAGCTCGCCCCCCGCGGGCACCATATATTTT.

CDR3 region: CATSGTGIGTGELFF. CDR3 nucleotide sequence: TGTGCCACCAGTGGGACAGGGATTGGAACCGGGGAGCTGTTTTTT. V is TRBV24-1 and J is TRBJ2-2; 8 positions match TRBD1. Germline assignment: CDR1 KGHDR and CDR2 SFDVKD. The CDR3 consists of 15 residues. With 5 bases clipped from V and 5 bases from J, the junction kept 6 bases outside the gene matches.

V and J are TRBV7-9 and TRBJ1-2; perhaps TRBD1 as D (5 bases). This CDR3 is built from 15 residues. CDR1 and CDR2 from the germline V gene are SEHNR and FQNEAQ (reference sequence). Trimming removed 1 base at V and 6 bases at J, with 15 bases between. In nucleotides, the CDR3 is TGTGCCAGCAGCTTAGTTGGAGGGGTTGAGAATGGCTACACCTTC. Translation gives CASSLVGGVENGYTF. Full variable domain (missing parts from reference TRBV7-9 and TRBJ1-2): DTGVSQNPRHKITKRGQNVTFRCDPISEHNRLYWYRQTLGQGPEFLTYFQNEAQLEKSRLLSDRFSAERPKGSFSTLEIQRTEQGDSAMYLCASSLVGGVENGYTFGSGTRLTVV.

This clone showed up just once. The V gene is TRBV27, the J gene TRBJ2-7; 7 bases match TRBD1. This CDR3 spans 15 amino acids. CDR1 and CDR2 (germline): MNHEY, SMNVEV (reference sequence). V gave up 0 bases and J gave up 5 bases; unmatched junction bases: 7. The CDR3 nucleotides read TGTGCCAGCAGTTTATCAGGGGGCAGAGTCCACGAGCAGTACTTC. It specifies CASSLSGGRVHEQYF.

The V call is TRBV29-1, the J call TRBJ2-5; D is tentatively TRBD1 or TRBD2 (5 bases each). The CDR3 has 14 amino acids. Trimming stripped 3 bases from V and 2 bases from J, with 13 bases between. Germline CDR1 reads SQVTM; CDR2 reads ANQGSEA. CDR3 loop: CSVEGPWDQETQYF. In nucleotides, the CDR3 is TGCAGCGTTGAGGGACCTTGGGATCAAGAGACCCAGTACTTC. Drawing the rest from reference TRBV29-1 and TRBJ2-5, the complete variable domain is SAVISQKPSRDICQRGTSLTIQCQVDSQVTMMFWYRQQPGQSLTLIATANQGSEATYESGFVIDKFPISRPNLTFSTLTVSNMSPEDSSIYLCSVEGPWDQETQYFGPGTRLLVL.

By share of the sample, this clone is medium-sized (0.01 to 0.1%). The chain links TRBV19 to TRBJ1-2, with D perhaps TRBD1 (5 bases). The CDR3 covers 12 residues. Trimming took 10 bases from V and 4 from J, leaving 13 bases between them. Germline CDR1 and CDR2: LNHDA and SQIVND (reference sequence). The CDR3 here is CATNIGAYGYTF. DNA of the CDR3: TGTGCCACAAATATAGGGGCCTATGGCTACACCTTC.

V gene TRBV12-5 combines with J gene TRBJ2-3; the D is unclear. V was shortened by 5 bases and J by 5 bases, with 17 bases between the two germline ends. CDR1 and CDR2 from the germline V gene are LGHNT and FRNRAP. This CDR3 is 15 amino acids long. The CDR3 loop is CASGLGAWGGDTQYF. As DNA, the CDR3 is TGTGCTAGTGGTCTCGGCGCCTGGGGTGGAGATACGCAGTATTTT.

The chain uses TRBV2 and TRBJ2-7; unclear D gene. Germline lookup yields CDR1 SNHLY and CDR2 FYNNEI. Trimming stripped 4 bases from V and 4 bases from J, with 5 bases between. The CDR3 runs to 11 residues. This chain's CDR3 is CASSVPYEQYF. As DNA, the CDR3 is TGTGCCAGCAGTGTTCCTTACGAGCAGTACTTC.

The rearrangement links TRBV11-2 to TRBJ2-3, with TRBD2 matching 13 bases. The CDR3 spans 16 residues. CDR1 SGHAT and CDR2 FQNNGV come from the germline V gene. The trim removed 4 bases at V and 6 bases at J, leaving 7 bases unmatched. The chain's CDR3 is CASSSDGLAGVDTQYF. CDR3 DNA sequence: TGTGCCAGCAGCTCAGACGGACTAGCGGGGGTGGATACGCAGTATTTT.

The chain joins TRBV29-1 to TRBJ2-7; TRBD2 aligns across 8 bases. Trimming removed 5 bases from V and 6 bases from J; junction bases left unmatched: 9. This CDR3 comprises 13 residues. Germline assignment: CDR1 SQVTM and CDR2 ANQGSEA. The CDR3 loop is CSVYREGQSEQYF. The DNA of the CDR3 is TGCAGCGTTTATCGGGAGGGCCAAAGCGAGCAGTACTTC.

The chain has TRBV18 and TRBJ1-1; 7 nucleotides line up with TRBD1. Germline V gives CDR1 KGHSH, CDR2 LQKENI. V lost 3 bases and J lost 4; bases outside the gene matches: 11. The CDR3 contains 16 residues. CDR3: CASSPPRTGDGTEAFF. The CDR3 bases are TGTGCCAGCTCACCCCCCCGGACAGGCGATGGCACTGAAGCTTTCTTT.

This rearrangement joins TRBV5-1 to TRBJ1-5, with D unclear. The germline V gene encodes CDR1 SGHRS and CDR2 YFSETQ. V was clipped by 0 bases and J by 7 bases, with 11 bases between them. The length of the CDR3 is 14 residues. CDR3 loop: CASSLVAEGQPQHF. The CDR3 DNA reads TGCGCCAGCAGCTTGGTGGCAGAAGGCCAGCCCCAGCATTTT.

This sequence joins TRBV28 and TRBJ1-2, with D unclear. Germline V gives CDR1 MDHEN, CDR2 SYDVKM. Trimming removed 3 bases from V and 6 bases from J, with 8 bases in between. This CDR3 region has 12 residues. CDR3 coding DNA: TGTGCCAGCAGTTTTTGGTCGGATGGCTACACCTTC. It specifies CASSFWSDGYTF.